The present T cell receptor (beta chain) was sequenced within a study of blood T cell repertoires in COVID-19. The overall study: Both acute and convalescent COVID-19 samples were obtained from the United States, Italy and Spain. Sample material is recorded as cDNA or gDNA derived from T cells, B-cell-depleted T cells, or PBMCs.

How the authors handled the data: Amplification of reference gene primers was used by the study to estimate nucleated cell counts. Only in-frame clones appear in the TCRdb table, and some are missing; sequencing was by immunoSEQ multiplex PCR. That table is the source of V, J and clone size, and D and trimming were worked out from the DNA. Of 250,000 or so clones in the sample, approximately 90% were seen once. Germline CDR1 is SGHDN and CDR2 is FVKESK. The CDR3 spans 14 residues. V gave up 6 bases and J gave up 1 base; unmatched junction bases: 1. The chain has TRBV14 and TRBJ1-1, with TRBD1 matching over 11 bases. The TCR comes from a woman between 40 and 50 years old with acute COVID-19. Sequences were obtained from PBMCs or T cells enriched from blood (not recorded which). Written as DNA, the CDR3 is TGTGCCAGCAGGGACAGGGGGCGGAACACTGAAGCTTTCTTT. This encodes CASRDRGRNTEAFF.